The 28 T cell receptor beta chains reported below all come from one sample, sequenced in a study of T cell clonotyping in hematopoietic cell transplantation (dated by TCRdb to 2020 to 2023). Library generation was performed with the immunoSEQ multiplex PCR assay. TCRdb provides this immuneACCESS table in a form limited to in-frame rearrangements. Some clones are lacking; in checked studies, under half of them reflect an unresolved V gene, and why the rest are absent is not known. In all, the sample holds 27,000 or so clones, and almost 96% of those were seen once. The ten largest make up approximately 1.5% of the sample. Sequenced sample: peripheral blood mononuclear cells. These receptors came from a man over 45 in good health. Some clones in this sample may be carry-over from other donors' samples.

V gene TRBV6-1 combines with J gene TRBJ2-5, with 11 nucleotides matching TRBD2. Germline lookup yields CDR1 MNHNS and CDR2 SASEGT. J gave up 2 bases and V 2 bases, and 10 bases lay outside the gene matches. The CDR3 is 18 amino acids. In DNA, the CDR3 is TGTGCCAGCAGTGAATTCCCAACTAGCGGGGGACAACAAGAGACCCAGTACTTC. This translates into CASSEFPTSGGQQETQYF.

The rearrangement links TRBV5-1 to TRBJ1-3, with 7 bases identical to TRBD1. The germline V gene encodes CDR1 SGHRS and CDR2 YFSETQ. Losses at the gene ends were 3 bases for V and 4 bases for J; bases not matched to a gene: 4. The CDR3 has 14 amino acids. The CDR3 here is CASSSGGAGNTIYF. The CDR3 DNA reads TGCGCCAGCAGCTCAGGGGGAGCGGGAAACACCATATATTTT.

The CDR3 nucleotides read TGTGCCAGCAGTGAGGGGACTAGCGGCTACAATGAGCAGTTCTTC. It specifies CASSEGTSGYNEQFF. This chain joins TRBV6-4 and TRBJ2-1; 11 bases match TRBD2. The J segment lost 3 bases and the V segment lost 3 bases, leaving 1 base of the junction unmatched. Germline V gene data show CDR1 as MRHNA and CDR2 as SNTAGT. The CDR3 is 15 residues long.

V is TRBV7-2 and J is TRBJ1-3; D unresolved. The V and J ends lost 3 bases and 4 bases respectively, with 7 bases between them. The CDR3 loop spans 13 amino acids. CDR1 and CDR2 (germline): SGHTA, FQGNSA. The CDR3 region is CASSFSEGNTIYF. CDR3 DNA: TGTGCCAGCAGCTTTTCAGAAGGAAACACCATATATTTT.

The chain is built from TRBV25-1 and TRBJ2-2; no clear D gene. The CDR3 covers 13 residues. Between the trimmed V and J ends, which lost 6 bases and 0 bases, there was a span of 5 bases. CDR1 is MGHDK, CDR2 SYGVNS, per germline. The CDR3 nucleotides read TGTGCCAGCAGCCCGGCGAACACCGGGGAGCTGTTTTTT. Translated: CASSPANTGELFF.

The V and J genes are TRBV28 and TRBJ2-7, with 8 bases aligning to TRBD1. The V segment lost 5 bases and the J segment 2 bases; nucleotides outside the gene matches: 8. The CDR3 consists of 15 residues. Germline loops: CDR1 MDHEN, CDR2 SYDVKM. DNA for the CDR3: TGTGCCAGCAGTCCCACCGGGACAGGTGCCTACGAGCAGTACTTC. This sequence encodes CASSPTGTGAYEQYF.

This clone was counted once. The rearrangement joins TRBV11-1 to TRBJ1-5; TRBD1 matches 7 bases. The germline gives CDR1 SGHAT, CDR2 FQDESV (reference sequence). The CDR3 extends over 15 amino acids. J gave up 7 bases and V 1 base, and 7 bases lay outside the gene matches. CDR3 region: CASSLGQGGDQPQHF. The CDR3 DNA reads as TGTGCCAGCAGCTTAGGACAGGGAGGGGACCAGCCCCAGCATTTT. The entire variable domain, with the rest obtained from reference TRBV11-1 and TRBJ1-5, is as follows: EAEVAQSPRYKITEKSQAVAFWCDPISGHATLYWYRQILGQGPELLVQFQDESVVDDSQLPKDRFSAERLKGVDSTLKIQPAELGDSAMYLCASSLGQGGDQPQHFGDGTRLSIL.

This chain joins TRBV12-5 and TRBJ1-2, with 9 positions matching TRBD1. V shed 3 bases, J shed 7 bases, and the junction held 3 bases outside the gene matches. This CDR3 is 13 amino acids long. Germline V gene sequence: CDR1 LGHNT, CDR2 FRNRAP. CDR3 residues: CASGLTGGSGYTF. In DNA, the CDR3 is TGTGCTAGTGGTTTAACAGGGGGCTCTGGCTACACCTTC.

CDR3 amino acids: CASSRGMARGSPEAFF. CDR3 bases: TGTGCCAGCAGTCGGGGGATGGCCAGGGGCAGCCCTGAAGCTTTCTTT. This chain links TRBV5-8 with TRBJ1-1, with D possibly matching TRBD1 (6 bases). This CDR3 is 16 amino acids long. The germline V and J ends were trimmed by 5 bases and 6 bases, with 23 bases remaining between them. Looked up from germline, CDR1 is SGHTS and CDR2 is YDEGEE.

The V call is TRBV28, the J call TRBJ2-5; 10 bases match TRBD2. The CDR3 is 18 amino acids. The junction had 9 bases not matched to a gene; V was cut back by 1 base and J by 1 base. CDR1 is MDHEN and CDR2 is SYDVKM in the germline V gene. The CDR3 sequence: CASSLLVAGGSGQETQYF. The CDR3 DNA sequence: TGTGCCAGCAGTTTATTGGTAGCGGGGGGAAGCGGCCAAGAGACCCAGTACTTC. Complete variable domain (other parts from reference TRBV28 and TRBJ2-5): DVKVTQSSRYLVKRTGEKVFLECVQDMDHENMFWYRQDPGLGLRLIYFSYDVKMKEKGDIPEGYSVSREKKERFSLILESASTNQTSMYLCASSLLVAGGSGQETQYFGPGTRLLVL.

A single count supports this clone. This chain links TRBV6-4 with TRBJ2-2; 8 nucleotides line up with TRBD2. Germline CDR1 reads MRHNA; CDR2 reads SNTAGT. V was clipped by 3 bases and J by 3 bases; unmatched bases: 3. The CDR3 runs to 15 residues. Here the CDR3 reads CASSESGGDTGELFF. CDR3 DNA sequence: TGTGCCAGCAGTGAAAGCGGGGGAGACACCGGGGAGCTGTTTTTT.

DNA of the CDR3: TGCGCCAGTCATGGGACAGGGACTGTCCAAGAGACCCAGTACTTC. Translated: CASHGTGTVQETQYF. The chain has TRBV5-1 and TRBJ2-5, with 9 bases matching TRBD1. The germline gives CDR1 SGHRS, CDR2 YFSETQ. With 8 bases clipped from V and 1 base from J, the junction kept 9 bases outside the gene matches. The CDR3 contains 15 residues. The full variable domain, completed using reference TRBV5-1 and TRBJ2-5, is KAGVTQTPRYLIKTRGQQVTLSCSPISGHRSVSWYQQTPGQGLQFLFEYFSETQRNKGNFPGRFSGRQFSNSRSEMNVSTLELGDSALYLCASHGTGTVQETQYFGPGTRLLVL.

Concerning this clone: At one boundary the junction diverges from the germline segment, which might be a read error. V and J are TRBV7-9 and TRBJ2-4; D assignment may be TRBD1 or TRBD2 (6 bases each). The CDR3 length is 12 residues. The germline gives CDR1 SEHNR, CDR2 FQNEAQ (reference sequence). The DNA of the CDR3 is TGTGCCAGCAGCCCCGAGGGGGGCATCTTACGCTTC. This translates into CASSPEGGILRF.

The chain combines TRBV30 with TRBJ2-3, with D possibly called TRBD1 or TRBD2 (5 bases each). Trimming removed 8 bases at V and 0 bases at J, with 15 bases between. This CDR3 region has 14 residues. CDR1 and CDR2 from the germline V gene are GTSNPN and SVGIG (reference sequence). The CDR3 DNA sequence: TGTGCCGAGGGGCATGTGGGTAGCACAGATACGCAGTATTTT. This gives the protein CAEGHVGSTDTQYF.

The chain has TRBV4-1 and TRBJ2-3; 14 nucleotides align to TRBD2. CDR3 length: 18 amino acids. The germline V gene encodes CDR1 MGHRA and CDR2 YSYEKL. J was trimmed by 2 bases and V by 4 bases; bases with no gene match: 8. As DNA, the CDR3 is TGCGCCAGCAGCCGGGGGGGACTAGCGGGGGTATCCACAGATACGCAGTATTTT. This translates into CASSRGGLAGVSTDTQYF.

The chain uses TRBV30 and TRBJ2-4; D is possibly TRBD2 (5 bases). Germline V gives CDR1 GTSNPN, CDR2 SVGIG (reference sequence). The CDR3 is 14 amino acids. V was pared by 8 bases and J by 0 bases, with 14 bases between. The CDR3 loop is CATGGGLAKNIQYF. Written as DNA, the CDR3 is TGTGCCACCGGCGGCGGGCTAGCCAAAAACATTCAGTACTTC.

The chain recombines TRBV10-3 with TRBJ2-7, with a weak D call TRBD1 (5 bases). V lost 7 bases and J lost 3, with 13 bases in between. CDR3 length: 13 residues. Germline V lookup: CDR1 ENHRY, CDR2 SYGVKD. In DNA, the CDR3 is TGTGCCATCAATGGAGCAGGGTACTACGAGCAGTACTTC. Translating it yields CAINGAGYYEQYF.

The chain is built from TRBV7-3 and TRBJ1-1; TRBD1 agrees at 8 bases. CDR3 length equals 16 residues. CDR1 is SGHTA, CDR2 FQGTGA, per germline. V was pared by 5 bases and J by 4 bases, with 12 bases of the junction left unmatched. The CDR3 reads CASSRQGAGGGTEAFF. The CDR3 DNA follows: TGTGCCAGCAGCAGGCAGGGGGCTGGCGGAGGCACTGAAGCTTTCTTT.

The V call is TRBV27, the J call TRBJ2-3, with 7 nucleotides matching TRBD1. This CDR3 region has 14 residues. Germline V gene lookup returns CDR1 MNHEY and CDR2 SMNVEV (reference sequence). The V segment lost 6 bases and the J segment 2 bases; nucleotides outside the gene matches: 5. The CDR3 is CASSPGQTTDTQYF. CDR3 DNA: TGTGCCAGCAGCCCGGGACAGACCACAGATACGCAGTATTTT.

This clone showed up just a few times. The chain links TRBV9 to TRBJ2-7; 11 bases agree with TRBD1. V trimming: 1 base; J trimming: 3 bases; junction bases outside the gene matches: 3. Looked up from germline, CDR1 is SGDLS and CDR2 is YYNGEE. This CDR3 has 15 residues. DNA for the CDR3: TGTGCCAGCAGCGTAACCGGGACAGGGGGCTACGAGCAGTACTTC. This translates into CASSVTGTGGYEQYF. The whole variable domain, filled in from reference TRBV9 and TRBJ2-7, reads DSGVTQTPKHLITATGQRVTLRCSPRSGDLSVYWYQQSLDQGLQFLIQYYNGEERAKGNILERFSAQQFPDLHSELNLSSLELGDSALYFCASSVTGTGGYEQYFGPGTRLTVT.

The genes are TRBV7-2 and TRBJ2-5; D is uncertain. The CDR3 loop spans 15 amino acids. V was pared by 0 bases and J by 4 bases, with 12 bases between. Germline lookup yields CDR1 SGHTA and CDR2 FQGNSA. The CDR3 coding sequence is TGTGCCAGCAGCTTAGCAGGGCTGGAACGAGAGACCCAGTACTTC. Protein: CASSLAGLERETQYF.

V and J are TRBV6-6 and TRBJ1-2; unclear D gene. The V gene lost 6 bases and the J gene lost 0 bases, with 11 bases spanning the gap. This CDR3 region has 14 residues. The V gene's germline CDR1 is MNHNY and CDR2 SVGAGI (reference sequence). The CDR3 DNA is TGTGCCAGCAGCCCGACGGTAGCTAACTATGGCTACACCTTC. This sequence encodes CASSPTVANYGYTF.

The chain employs TRBV10-3 and TRBJ1-1, with D possibly being TRBD1 (6 bases). CDR1 and CDR2 from the germline V gene are ENHRY and SYGVKD. The V end lost 2 bases, the J end lost 1 base, and 14 bases lay between the germline ends. The CDR3 runs 16 residues. The CDR3 coding sequence is TGTGCCATCAGTGAGAGGGACATGGATCGGAACACTGAAGCTTTCTTT. It translates to CAISERDMDRNTEAFF.

V and J are TRBV2 and TRBJ1-5; TRBD1 matches at 8 bases. Germline V gives CDR1 SNHLY, CDR2 FYNNEI. V lost 5 bases to trimming and J lost 6 bases; unmatched junction nucleotides: 6. This CDR3 region has 14 residues. This chain's CDR3 is CASSFGQGPQPQHF. The CDR3 DNA is TGTGCCAGCAGTTTCGGACAGGGCCCTCAGCCCCAGCATTTT.

The chain is built from TRBV9 and TRBJ1-4; 11 positions agree with TRBD1. Trimming at V came to 4 bases and at J to 11 bases, leaving 13 bases not matched to a gene. The CDR3 sequence is 16 residues long. Looked up from germline, CDR1 is SGDLS and CDR2 is YYNGEE. Here the CDR3 reads CASSLGPGQGGRKLFF. As DNA, the CDR3 is TGTGCCAGCAGCCTCGGCCCGGGACAGGGGGGACGGAAACTGTTTTTT.

This clone was recorded once. V usage is TRBV28 and J usage is TRBJ1-4, with a weak D call TRBD1 (5 bases). The V end was cut by 5 bases, the J end by 5 bases, with 15 bases between. The CDR3 is 15 amino acids. The V gene's germline CDR1 is MDHEN and CDR2 SYDVKM. In DNA form, the CDR3 reads TGTGCCAGCAGTCACCCGGGACGGCGGAATGAAAAACTGTTTTTT. Its protein is CASSHPGRRNEKLFF.

This clone was recorded only once. This chain joins TRBV6-1 and TRBJ2-3, with 12 bases fitting TRBD2. The CDR3 extends over 15 amino acids. CDR1 MNHNS and CDR2 SASEGT come from the germline V gene. After removal of 2 bases from V and 4 bases from J, the junction contained 1 base not matched to a gene. CDR3 sequence (DNA): TGTGCCAGCAGTGAACTAGCGGGGGGGCCAGATACGCAGTATTTT. Protein product: CASSELAGGPDTQYF.

The chain uses TRBV19 and TRBJ1-2; 8 nucleotides match TRBD1. V lost 3 bases and J lost 8; bases outside the gene matches: 11. The CDR3 sequence is 15 residues long. The V gene's germline CDR1 is LNHDA and CDR2 SQIVND (reference sequence). The CDR3 DNA is TGTGCCAGTAGTATTATGGACAGGGTGGCCAACGGCTACACCTTC. It codes for CASSIMDRVANGYTF.